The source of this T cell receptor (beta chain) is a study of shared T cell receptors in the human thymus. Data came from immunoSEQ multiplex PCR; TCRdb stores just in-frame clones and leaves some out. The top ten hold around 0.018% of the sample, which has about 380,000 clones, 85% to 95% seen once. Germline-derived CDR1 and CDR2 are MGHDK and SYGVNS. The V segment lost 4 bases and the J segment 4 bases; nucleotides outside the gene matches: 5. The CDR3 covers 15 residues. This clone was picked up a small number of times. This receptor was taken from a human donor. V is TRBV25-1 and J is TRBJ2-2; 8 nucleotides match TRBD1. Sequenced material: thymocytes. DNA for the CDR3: TGTGCCAGCAGTGGGACAGGGATTAGCACCGGGGAGCTGTTTTTT. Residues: CASSGTGISTGELFF.